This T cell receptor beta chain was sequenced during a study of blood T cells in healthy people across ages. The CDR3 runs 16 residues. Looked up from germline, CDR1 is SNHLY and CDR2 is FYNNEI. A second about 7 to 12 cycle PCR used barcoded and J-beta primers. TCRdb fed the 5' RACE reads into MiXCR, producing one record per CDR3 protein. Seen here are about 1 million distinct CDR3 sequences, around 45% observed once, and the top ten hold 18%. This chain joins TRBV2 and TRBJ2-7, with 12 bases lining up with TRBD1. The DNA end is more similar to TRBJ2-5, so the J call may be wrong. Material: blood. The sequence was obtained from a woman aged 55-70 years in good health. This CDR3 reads CASSPRDRGRLETQYF. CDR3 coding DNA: TGTGCCAGCAGCCCTCGGGACAGGGGGCGATTAGAGACCCAGTACTTC.